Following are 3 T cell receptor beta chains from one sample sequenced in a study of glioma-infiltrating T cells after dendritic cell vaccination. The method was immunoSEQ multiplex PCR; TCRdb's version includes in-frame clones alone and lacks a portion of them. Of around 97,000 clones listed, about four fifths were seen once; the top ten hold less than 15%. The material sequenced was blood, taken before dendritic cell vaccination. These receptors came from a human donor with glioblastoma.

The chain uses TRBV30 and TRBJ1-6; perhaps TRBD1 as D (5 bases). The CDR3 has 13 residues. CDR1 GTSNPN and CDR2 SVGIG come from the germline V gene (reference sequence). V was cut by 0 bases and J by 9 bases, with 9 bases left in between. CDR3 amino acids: CAWSVGGSSPLHF. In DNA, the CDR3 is TGTGCCTGGAGTGTGGGGGGGAGTTCACCCCTCCACTTT.

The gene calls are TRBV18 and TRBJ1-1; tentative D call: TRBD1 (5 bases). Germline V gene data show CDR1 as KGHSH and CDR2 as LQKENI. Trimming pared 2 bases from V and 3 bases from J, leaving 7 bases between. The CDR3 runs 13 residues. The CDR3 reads CASSPVQDTEAFF. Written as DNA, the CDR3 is TGTGCCAGCTCACCAGTACAGGACACTGAAGCTTTCTTT.

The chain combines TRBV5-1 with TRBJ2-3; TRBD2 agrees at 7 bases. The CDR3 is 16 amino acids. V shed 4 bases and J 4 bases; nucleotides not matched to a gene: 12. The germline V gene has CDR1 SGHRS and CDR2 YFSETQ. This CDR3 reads CASSPLPASGADTQYF. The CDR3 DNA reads TGCGCCAGCAGCCCCCTCCCCGCGAGCGGGGCAGATACGCAGTATTTT.